This T cell receptor (beta chain) was recorded in a study of OX40 agonist ivuxolimab in advanced cancers. For the study in its entirety: The costimulatory receptor OX40 (CD134) was targeted by ivuxolimab, a fully human IgG2 agonistic monoclonal antibody. A male proportion of approximately 83% and a mean age of about 60 years, ranging from roughly 23 to 85, were recorded for the dose-escalation cohort. Three dose-escalation patients achieved partial responses, one with hepatocellular carcinoma and two with cutaneous melanoma. Prior anti-PD-1, anti-PD-L1 or anti-CTLA-4 therapy was permitted, and checkpoint inhibitors had been received by around 39% of dose-escalation patients. The point of sequencing TCRbeta in the periphery was to test whether ivuxolimab changed TCR sequence diversity and drove clonal T-cell expansion. Intravenous ivuxolimab was administered to patients every 2 weeks at six dose levels: 0.01, 0.1, 0.3, 1.5, 3 and 10 mg/kg. The paper covers the monotherapy dose-escalation part of the phase I ivuxolimab trial, which included N ≈ 54 patients. Among the roughly 52 dose-escalation patients, about 19 had hepatocellular carcinoma, 15 melanoma, 9 renal cell carcinoma and 9 head and neck cancer.

Patients with autoimmune disease history or receiving systemic immunosuppression were excluded from the trial. Peripheral blood for TCR sequencing was drawn from every dose cohort at baseline, at cycle 4 day 1 and at cycle 7 day 1. The samples were taken from a phase I, first-in-human, multicenter, open-label dose-escalation trial of ivuxolimab. Adults with locally advanced or metastatic head and neck squamous cell, hepatocellular, melanoma or renal cell carcinoma were enrolled in the trial. Before TCR sequencing, CD4+ T cells and CD8+ T cells were sorted from peripheral blood as separate populations. Turning to this clone: Its antigen is not yet known. Base-call qualities are not available, and no considerably larger clone is one nucleotide away.

To sequence the TCRbeta CDR3 region, genomic DNA was isolated from the sorted cells. The immunoSEQ Assay was used to sequence the TCRbeta CDR3 regions. TCRdb's version of the immuneACCESS table is confined to in-frame rearrangements and falls short of the full clone set. An unresolved V gene accounts for under half of the shortfall where checked; the remainder is of unknown origin. In this sample the table shows under 45,000 clones, about 76% of which occur a single time. Of the sample, roughly a fifth is held by the ten largest clones. What the study reported, not specific to this receptor: Partial responders in the 0.1-3.0 mg/kg groups had among the lowest normalized peripheral clonal expansion, especially among CD8+ T cells. Low levels of normalized T-cell clonal expansion were also seen in some patients who did not respond. Which antigens the clonally expanded peripheral T cells were specific for was not determined. At doses of 0.1 to 3.0 mg/kg, clonal expansion of both CD4+ and CD8+ T cells in blood was seen between baseline and week 6. After ivuxolimab, CD8+ T cells had more expanded clones than CD4+ T cells on average.

The source is an adult with an advanced solid tumor such as melanoma, head and neck, liver or kidney cancer. Source: CD4+ or CD8+ T cells sorted from blood, taken in a trial of the OX40 agonist ivuxolimab.

The CDR3 region: CASSDQRRAGELFF. The DNA reads as follows: TGTGCCAGCAGTGACCAGAGACGGGCCGGGGAGCTGTTTTTT. The V and J segments used are TRBV27 and TRBJ2-2, with the D gene not clear enough to name. For CDR1 and CDR2, the germline V gene (reference sequence) lists MNHEY and SMNVEV. Between the V and J ends, shortened by 5 bases and 6 bases respectively, the junction contains 13 bases. The CDR3 numbers 14 residues from cysteine through phenylalanine. The retained sequence is limited to the CDR3, 42 bases, with the frame set at the first base.